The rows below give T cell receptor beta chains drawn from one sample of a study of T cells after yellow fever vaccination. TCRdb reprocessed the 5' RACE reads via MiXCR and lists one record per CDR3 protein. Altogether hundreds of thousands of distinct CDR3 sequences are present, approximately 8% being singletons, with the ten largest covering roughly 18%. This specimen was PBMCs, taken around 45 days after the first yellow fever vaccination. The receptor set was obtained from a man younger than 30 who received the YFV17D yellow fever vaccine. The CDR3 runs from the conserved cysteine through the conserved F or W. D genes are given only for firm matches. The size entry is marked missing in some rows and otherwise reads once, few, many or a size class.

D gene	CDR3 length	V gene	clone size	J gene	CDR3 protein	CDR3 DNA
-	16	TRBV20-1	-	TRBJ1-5	CSAKSGAIRGNQPQHF	TGCAGTGCTAAGTCGGGGGCCATAAGGGGGAATCAGCCCCAGCATTTT
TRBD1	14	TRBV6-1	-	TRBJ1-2	CASSRDRLNYGYTF	TGTGCCAGCAGTCGGGACAGACTAAACTATGGCTACACCTTC
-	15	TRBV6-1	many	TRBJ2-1	CASRRGASVGYEQFF	TGTGCCAGCCGTCGGGGGGCTAGCGTAGGCTATGAGCAGTTCTTC
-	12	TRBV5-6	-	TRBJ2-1	CASSLGQIEQFF	TGTGCCAGCAGCTTGGGACAGATAGAGCAGTTCTTC
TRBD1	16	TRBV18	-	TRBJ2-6	CASTRQGNFGANVLTF	TGTGCCAGCACCCGACAGGGAAATTTTGGGGCCAACGTCCTGACTTTC
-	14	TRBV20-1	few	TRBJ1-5	CSARDRVSNQPQHF	TGCAGTGCTAGAGACCGGGTCTCAAATCAGCCCCAGCATTTT
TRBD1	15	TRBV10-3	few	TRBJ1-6	CAIEHPGQVDSPLHF	TGTGCCATCGAGCACCCAGGACAGGTGGATTCACCCCTCCACTTT
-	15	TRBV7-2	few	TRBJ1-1	CASSLYTVQNTEAFF	TGTGCCAGCAGCTTATATACGGTACAGAACACTGAAGCTTTCTTT
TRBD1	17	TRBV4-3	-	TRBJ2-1	CASSHAYPGQSYNEQFF	TGCGCCAGCAGCCATGCGTATCCGGGACAGTCTTACAATGAGCAGTTCTTC
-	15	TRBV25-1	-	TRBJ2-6	CASSAPGAGANVLTF	TGTGCCAGCAGTGCTCCAGGGGCTGGGGCCAACGTCCTGACTTTC
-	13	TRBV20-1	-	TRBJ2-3	CSAPRGAKDTQYF	TGCAGTGCCCCTCGGGGGGCCAAAGATACGCAGTATTTT
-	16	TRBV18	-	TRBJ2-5	CASSPLSRTAQETQYF	TGTGCCAGCTCACCATTAAGCAGAACAGCACAAGAGACCCAGTACTTC
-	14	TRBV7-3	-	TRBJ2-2	CASSSKTGSGELFF	TGTGCCAGCAGCTCGAAAACAGGGTCCGGGGAGCTGTTTTTT
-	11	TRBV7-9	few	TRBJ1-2	CASSSGRGYTF	TGTGCCAGCAGCTCGGGACGGGGCTACACCTTC
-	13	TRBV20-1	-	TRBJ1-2	CSGLVMRGRGYTF	TGCAGCGGTCTTGTTATGAGAGGACGGGGCTACACCTTC
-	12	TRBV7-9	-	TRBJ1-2	CASSPIDYGYTF	TGTGCCAGCAGCCCAATCGACTATGGCTACACCTTC
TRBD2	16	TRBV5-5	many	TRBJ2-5	CASSLTGGNDRETQYF	TGTGCCAGCAGCTTGACGGGGGGGAACGACCGGGAGACCCAGTACTTC